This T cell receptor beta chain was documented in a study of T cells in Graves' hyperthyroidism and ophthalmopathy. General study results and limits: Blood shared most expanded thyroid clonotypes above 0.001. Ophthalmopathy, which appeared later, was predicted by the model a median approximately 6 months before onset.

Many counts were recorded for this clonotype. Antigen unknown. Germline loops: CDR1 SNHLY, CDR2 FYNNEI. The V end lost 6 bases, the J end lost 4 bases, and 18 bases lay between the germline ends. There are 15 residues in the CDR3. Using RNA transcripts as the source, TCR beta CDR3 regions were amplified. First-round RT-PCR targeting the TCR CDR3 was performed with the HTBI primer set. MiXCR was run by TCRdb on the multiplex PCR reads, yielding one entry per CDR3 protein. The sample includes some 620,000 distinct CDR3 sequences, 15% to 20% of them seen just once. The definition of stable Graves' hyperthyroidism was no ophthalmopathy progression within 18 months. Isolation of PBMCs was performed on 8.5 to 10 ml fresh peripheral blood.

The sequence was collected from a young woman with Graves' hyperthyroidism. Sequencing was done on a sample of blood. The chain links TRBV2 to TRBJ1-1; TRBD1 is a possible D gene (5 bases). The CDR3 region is CASRPYGQGITEAFF. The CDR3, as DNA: TGTGCCAGCAGGCCATATGGTCAGGGTATCACTGAAGCTTTCTTT.